The 3 T cell receptor beta chains reported below all come from one sample, sequenced in a study of blood T cells in healthy people across ages. Alongside a J-beta primer mix, a sample-barcoded 5' primer served in a second PCR lasting about 6 to 11 cycles. TCRdb redid the calling of the 5' RACE reads with MiXCR, one entry per CDR3 protein. The sample shows roughly 1.9 million distinct CDR3 sequences, about two fifths of them seen only once. The sequencing sample was made of blood. Receptors originate from a human donor in good health.

In its sample, this clonotype was seen many times. The chain has TRBV7-2 and TRBJ2-3; 7 nucleotides line up with TRBD2. This CDR3 is built from 15 residues. Germline V lookup: CDR1 SGHTA, CDR2 FQGNSA. With V trimmed by 2 bases and J by 0 bases, 2 bases remained unmatched. This CDR3 is CASSLYGGSTDTQYF. The CDR3 bases are TGTGCCAGCAGCTTATACGGGGGGAGCACAGATACGCAGTATTTT.

The rearrangement uses TRBV5-6 and TRBJ1-3; D remains ambiguous. This CDR3 region has 13 residues. Trimming pared 4 bases from V and 1 base from J, leaving 6 bases between. Germline CDR1 is SGHDT and CDR2 is YYEEEE. The CDR3 protein is CASSVMSGNTIYF. The CDR3 DNA reads TGTGCCAGCAGCGTAATGTCTGGAAACACCATATATTTT.

The chain combines TRBV20-1 with TRBJ1-1, with a tentative D call TRBD1 (5 bases). From germline, CDR1 is DFQATT and CDR2 SNEGSKA (reference sequence). This CDR3 contains 17 residues. V was shortened by 6 bases and J by 4 bases, with 27 bases between the two germline ends. As DNA, the CDR3 is TGCAGTGCCCGGCCGGTGGGGGGGGACCTTAGGGGCACTGAAGCTTTCTTT. Its translation: CSARPVGGDLRGTEAFF.